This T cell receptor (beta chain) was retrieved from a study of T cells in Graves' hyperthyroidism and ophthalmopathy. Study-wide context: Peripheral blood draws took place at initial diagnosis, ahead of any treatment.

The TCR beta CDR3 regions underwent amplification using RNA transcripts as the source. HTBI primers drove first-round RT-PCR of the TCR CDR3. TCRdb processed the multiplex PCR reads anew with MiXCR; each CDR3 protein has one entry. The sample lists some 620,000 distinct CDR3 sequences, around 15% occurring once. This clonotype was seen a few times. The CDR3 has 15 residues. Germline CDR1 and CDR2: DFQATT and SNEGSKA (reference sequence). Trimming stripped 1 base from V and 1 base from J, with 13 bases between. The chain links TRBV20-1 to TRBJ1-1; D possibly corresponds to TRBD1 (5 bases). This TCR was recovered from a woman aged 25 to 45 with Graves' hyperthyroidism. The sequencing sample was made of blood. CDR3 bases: TGCAGTGCTAGAGCCCGCGGGACCACGAACACTGAAGCTTTCTTT. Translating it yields CSARARGTTNTEAFF.